The entry that follows covers one T cell receptor (beta chain) sequence. Its antigen is unknown. An end of the junction differs from the germline gene, which may be a read error. Other DNA sequences in this specimen translate into the identical CDR3. The method was immunoSEQ multiplex PCR; TCRdb's version includes in-frame clones alone and lacks a portion of them. The sample carries around 340,000 clones, about 93% recorded once. The sample belongs to a study of brain T cells in children with intractable seizures. General study results and limits: Only CDR3 sequence similarity suggested viral specificity, without known HCMV serostatus.

Germline V gene data show CDR1 as MDHEN and CDR2 as SYDVKM. The CDR3 loop spans 14 amino acids. The time point here: blood from clinic visit 5 months post-surgery; TSC patient then seizure free. V is TRBV28 and J is TRBJ2-7, with 10 positions matching TRBD2. Sequenced material: peripheral blood, taken roughly 5 months after surgery. The origin of this receptor is a boy in the first two years of life with tuberous sclerosis and intractable seizures. CDR3 region: CASSLSSGSYEQYF. As DNA, the CDR3 is TGTGCCAGCAGTTTATCTAGCGGGAGTTACGAGCAGTACTTT.